This T cell receptor beta chain was captured by sequencing in a study of OX40 agonist ivuxolimab in advanced cancers. V was clipped by 3 bases and J by 1 base; unmatched bases: 11. This CDR3 comprises 17 residues. CDR1 is SGHVS and CDR2 is FNYEAQ in the germline V gene. This clone has just a few counts. Sequencing used immunoSEQ multiplex PCR; TCRdb keeps in-frame clones, though not all of them. Among 60,000 to 85,000 clones listed, about 77% were seen once. This sequence originates from an adult with an advanced solid tumor such as melanoma, head and neck, liver or kidney cancer. Material: CD4+ or CD8+ T cells sorted from blood, obtained in a trial of the OX40 agonist ivuxolimab. The chain is built from TRBV7-6 and TRBJ2-7; 8 bases fit TRBD2. The CDR3 is CASSLDGSGGLSYEQYF. The CDR3 DNA is TGTGCCAGCAGCTTGGACGGAAGCGGGGGTTTGTCCTACGAGCAGTACTTC.